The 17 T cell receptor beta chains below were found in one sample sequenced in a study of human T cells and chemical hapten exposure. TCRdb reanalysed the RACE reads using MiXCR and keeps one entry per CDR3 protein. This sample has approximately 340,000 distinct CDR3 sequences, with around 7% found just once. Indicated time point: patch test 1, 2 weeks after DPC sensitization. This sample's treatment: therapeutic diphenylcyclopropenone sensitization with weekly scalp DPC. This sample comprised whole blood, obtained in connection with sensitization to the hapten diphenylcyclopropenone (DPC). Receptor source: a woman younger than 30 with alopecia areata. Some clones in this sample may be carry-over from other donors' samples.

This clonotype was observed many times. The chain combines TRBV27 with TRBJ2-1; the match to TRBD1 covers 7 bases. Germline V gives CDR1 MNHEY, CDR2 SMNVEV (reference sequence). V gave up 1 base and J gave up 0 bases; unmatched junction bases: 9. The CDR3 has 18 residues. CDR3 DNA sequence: TGTGCCAGCAGTTTATTCCCACCGGACAGGAGCTCCTACAATGAGCAGTTCTTC. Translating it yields CASSLFPPDRSSYNEQFF.

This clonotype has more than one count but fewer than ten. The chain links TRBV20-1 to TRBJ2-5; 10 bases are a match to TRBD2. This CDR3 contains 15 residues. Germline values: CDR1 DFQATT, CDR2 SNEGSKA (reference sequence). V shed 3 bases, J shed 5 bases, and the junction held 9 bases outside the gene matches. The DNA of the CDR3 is TGCAGTGCTAGTATAAGCGGGGGGGCCTATGAGACCCAGTACTTC. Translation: CSASISGGAYETQYF.

As DNA, the CDR3 is TGTGCCAGCAGACACCTACAAGAGACCCAGTACTTC. As protein: CASRHLQETQYF. This chain connects TRBV6-5 to TRBJ2-5; D not resolved. CDR1 is MNHEY and CDR2 is SVGAGI in the germline V gene. The germline V and J ends were trimmed by 6 bases and 2 bases, with 7 bases remaining between them. The CDR3 sequence is 12 residues long.

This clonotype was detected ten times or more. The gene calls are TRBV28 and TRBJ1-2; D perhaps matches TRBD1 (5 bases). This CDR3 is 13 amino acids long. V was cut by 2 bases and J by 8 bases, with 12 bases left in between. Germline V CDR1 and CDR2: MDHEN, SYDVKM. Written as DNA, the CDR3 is TGTGCCAGCAGTTTAGGGACTTTCAACGGCTACACCTTC. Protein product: CASSLGTFNGYTF.

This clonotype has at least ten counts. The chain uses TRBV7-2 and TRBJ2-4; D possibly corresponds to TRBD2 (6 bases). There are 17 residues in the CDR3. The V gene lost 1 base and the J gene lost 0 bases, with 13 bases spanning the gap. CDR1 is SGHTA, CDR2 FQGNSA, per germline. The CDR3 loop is CASSLDSGGLAKNIQYF. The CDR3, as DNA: TGTGCCAGCAGCTTAGACTCCGGGGGACTAGCCAAAAACATTCAGTACTTC.

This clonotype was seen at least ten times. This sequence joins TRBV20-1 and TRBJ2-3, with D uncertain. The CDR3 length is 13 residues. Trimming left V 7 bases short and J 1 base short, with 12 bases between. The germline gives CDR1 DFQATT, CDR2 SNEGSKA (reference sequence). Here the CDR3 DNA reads TGCAGTGGATTGGGCTCTGGCACAGATACGCAGTATTTT. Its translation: CSGLGSGTDTQYF.

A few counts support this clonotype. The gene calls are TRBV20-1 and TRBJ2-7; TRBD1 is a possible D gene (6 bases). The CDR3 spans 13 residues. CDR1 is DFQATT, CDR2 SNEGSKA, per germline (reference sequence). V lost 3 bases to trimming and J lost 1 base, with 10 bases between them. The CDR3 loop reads CSARDSPSYEQYF. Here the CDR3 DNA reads TGCAGTGCTAGGGACAGCCCTTCCTACGAGCAGTACTTC.

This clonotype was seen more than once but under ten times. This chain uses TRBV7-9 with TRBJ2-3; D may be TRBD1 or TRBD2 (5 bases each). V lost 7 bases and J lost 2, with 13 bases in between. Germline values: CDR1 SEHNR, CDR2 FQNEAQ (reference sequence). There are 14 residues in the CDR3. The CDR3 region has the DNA TGTGCCAGCACCCTGGGACCGACCACAGATACGCAGTATTTT. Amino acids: CASTLGPTTDTQYF.

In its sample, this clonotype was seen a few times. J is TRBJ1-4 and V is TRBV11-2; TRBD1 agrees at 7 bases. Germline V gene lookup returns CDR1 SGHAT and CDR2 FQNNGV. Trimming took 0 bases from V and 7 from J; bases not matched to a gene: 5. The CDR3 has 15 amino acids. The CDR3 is CASSLEPGGGEKLFF. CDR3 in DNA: TGTGCCAGCAGCTTAGAACCAGGGGGTGGTGAAAAACTGTTTTTT.

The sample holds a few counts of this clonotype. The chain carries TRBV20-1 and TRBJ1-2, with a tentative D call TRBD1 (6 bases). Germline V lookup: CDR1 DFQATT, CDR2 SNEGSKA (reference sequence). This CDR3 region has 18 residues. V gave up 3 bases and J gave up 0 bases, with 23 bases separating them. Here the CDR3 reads CSARADSTGMDANYGYTF. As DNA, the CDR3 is TGCAGTGCTAGGGCGGATTCCACAGGGATGGACGCTAACTATGGCTACACCTTC.

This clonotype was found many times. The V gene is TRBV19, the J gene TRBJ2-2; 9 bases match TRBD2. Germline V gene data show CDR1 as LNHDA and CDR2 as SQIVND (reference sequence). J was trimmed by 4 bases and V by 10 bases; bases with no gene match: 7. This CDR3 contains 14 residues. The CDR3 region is CATGLARGTGELFF. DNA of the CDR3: TGTGCCACCGGACTAGCGCGAGGCACCGGGGAGCTGTTTTTT.

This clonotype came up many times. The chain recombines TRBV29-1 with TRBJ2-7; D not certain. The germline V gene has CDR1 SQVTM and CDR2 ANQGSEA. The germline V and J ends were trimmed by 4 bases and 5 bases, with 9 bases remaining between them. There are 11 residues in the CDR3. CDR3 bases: TGCAGCGTTGCCAGGCAGGACGAGCAGTACTTC. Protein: CSVARQDEQYF.

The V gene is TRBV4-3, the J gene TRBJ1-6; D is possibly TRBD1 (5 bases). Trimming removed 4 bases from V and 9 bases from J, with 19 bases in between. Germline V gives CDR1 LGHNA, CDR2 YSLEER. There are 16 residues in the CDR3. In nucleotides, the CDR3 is TGCGCCAGCAGCCGCGCTGGTTCTAGAGGGGTTTCACCCCTCCACTTT. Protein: CASSRAGSRGVSPLHF.

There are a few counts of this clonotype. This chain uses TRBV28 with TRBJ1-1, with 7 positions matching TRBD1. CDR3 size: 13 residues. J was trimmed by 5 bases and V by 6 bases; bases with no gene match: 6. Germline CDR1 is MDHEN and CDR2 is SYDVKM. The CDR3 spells CASRPGQRTEAFF. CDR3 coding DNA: TGTGCCAGCAGACCGGGACAGAGGACTGAAGCTTTCTTT.

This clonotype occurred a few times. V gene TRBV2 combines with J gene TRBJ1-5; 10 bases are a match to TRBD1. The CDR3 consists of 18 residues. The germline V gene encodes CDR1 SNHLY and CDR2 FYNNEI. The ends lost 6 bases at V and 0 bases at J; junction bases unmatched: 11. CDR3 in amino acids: CASSELRDRGYSNQPQHF. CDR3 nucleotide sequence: TGTGCCAGCAGCGAACTCCGGGACAGGGGCTATAGCAATCAGCCCCAGCATTTT.

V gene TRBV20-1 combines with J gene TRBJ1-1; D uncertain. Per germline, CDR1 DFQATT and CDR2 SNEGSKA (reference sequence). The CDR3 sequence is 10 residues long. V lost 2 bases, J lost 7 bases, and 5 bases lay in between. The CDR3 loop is CSARRIEAFF. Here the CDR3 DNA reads TGCAGTGCTAGAAGGATTGAAGCTTTCTTT.

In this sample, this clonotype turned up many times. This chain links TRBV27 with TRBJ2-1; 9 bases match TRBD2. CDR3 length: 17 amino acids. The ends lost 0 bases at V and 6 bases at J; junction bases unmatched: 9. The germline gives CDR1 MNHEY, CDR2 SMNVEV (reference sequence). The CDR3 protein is CASSLSIAGGLFNEQFF. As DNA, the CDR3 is TGTGCCAGCAGTTTATCGATCGCGGGGGGGCTATTCAATGAGCAGTTCTTC.